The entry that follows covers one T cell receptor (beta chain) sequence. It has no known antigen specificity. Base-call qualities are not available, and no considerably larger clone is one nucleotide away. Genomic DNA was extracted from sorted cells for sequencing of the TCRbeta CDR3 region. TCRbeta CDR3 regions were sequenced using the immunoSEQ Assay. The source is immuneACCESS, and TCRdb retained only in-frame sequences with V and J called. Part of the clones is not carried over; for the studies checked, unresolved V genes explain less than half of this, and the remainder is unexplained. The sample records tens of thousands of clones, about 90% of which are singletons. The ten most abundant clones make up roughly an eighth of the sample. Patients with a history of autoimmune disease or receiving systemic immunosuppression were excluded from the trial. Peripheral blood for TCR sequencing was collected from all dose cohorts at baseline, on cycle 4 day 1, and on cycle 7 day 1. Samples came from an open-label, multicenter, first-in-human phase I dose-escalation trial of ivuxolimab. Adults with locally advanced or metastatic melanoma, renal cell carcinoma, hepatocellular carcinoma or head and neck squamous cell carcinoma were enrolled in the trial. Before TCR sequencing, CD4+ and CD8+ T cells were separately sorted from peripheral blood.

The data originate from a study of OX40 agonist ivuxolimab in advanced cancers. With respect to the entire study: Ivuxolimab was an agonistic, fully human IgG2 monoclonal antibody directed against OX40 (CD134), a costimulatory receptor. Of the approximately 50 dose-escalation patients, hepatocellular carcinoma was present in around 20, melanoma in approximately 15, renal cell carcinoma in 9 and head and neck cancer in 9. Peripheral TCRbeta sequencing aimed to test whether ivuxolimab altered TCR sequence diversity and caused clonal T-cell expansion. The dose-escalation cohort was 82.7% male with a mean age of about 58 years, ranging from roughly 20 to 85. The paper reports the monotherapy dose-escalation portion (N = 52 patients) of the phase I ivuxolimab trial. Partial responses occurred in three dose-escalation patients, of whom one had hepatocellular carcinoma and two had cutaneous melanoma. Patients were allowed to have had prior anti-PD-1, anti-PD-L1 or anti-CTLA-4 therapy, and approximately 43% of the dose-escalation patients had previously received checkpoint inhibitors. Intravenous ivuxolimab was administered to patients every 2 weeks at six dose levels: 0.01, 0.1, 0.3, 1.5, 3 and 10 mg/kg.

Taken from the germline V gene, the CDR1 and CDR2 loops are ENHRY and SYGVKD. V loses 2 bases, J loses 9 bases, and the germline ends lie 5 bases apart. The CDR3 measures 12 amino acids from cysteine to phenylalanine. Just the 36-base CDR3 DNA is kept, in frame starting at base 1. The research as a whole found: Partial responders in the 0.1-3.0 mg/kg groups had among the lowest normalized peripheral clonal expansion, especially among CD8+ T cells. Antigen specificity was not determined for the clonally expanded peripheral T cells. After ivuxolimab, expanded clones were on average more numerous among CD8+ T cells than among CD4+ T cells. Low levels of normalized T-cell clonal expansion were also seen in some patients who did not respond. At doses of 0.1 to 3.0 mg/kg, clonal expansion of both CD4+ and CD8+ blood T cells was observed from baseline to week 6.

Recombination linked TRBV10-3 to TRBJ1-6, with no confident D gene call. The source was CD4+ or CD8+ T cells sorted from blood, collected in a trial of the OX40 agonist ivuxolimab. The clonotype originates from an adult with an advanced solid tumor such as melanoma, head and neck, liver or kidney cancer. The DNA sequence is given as TGTGCCATCAGTGAGAAGGGTTCACCCCTCCACTTT. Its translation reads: CAISEKGSPLHF.